The source of this T cell receptor beta chain is a study of Ad26.COV2.S vaccination and SARS-CoV-2 variants. The treatment is: 19 received Ad26.COV2.S at low or high dose, single or two shots; about five received placebo; per-sample allocation not given. Vaccine and placebo recipients were sampled on day 63 after the first injection. Boston supplied an adult donor aged 18-55 years. Germline V gene sequence: CDR1 SQVTM, CDR2 ANQGSEA. V shed 5 bases and J shed 6 bases, with 13 bases lying between them. CDR3 size: 13 residues. Study conclusions and caveats: Reported post-vaccination CD8+ and CD4+ T cell responses to spike showed substantial breadth. Responses of T cells in total may have been underestimated by the TCR breadth and depth analyses. Spike-specific TCR breadth in vaccine recipients exceeded that seen in placebo recipients.

Regarding this clone: Its antigen is as yet unknown.

TCRdb keeps only in-frame clones here, not all; method: immunoSEQ multiplex PCR. Of hundreds of thousands of clones in the sample, 80% to 95% were seen once. This chain connects TRBV29-1 to TRBJ2-2, with D tentatively TRBD1 (5 bases). The origin of this receptor is a person aged 18 to 59 who received the Ad26.COV2.S COVID-19 vaccine or a placebo. Sequences were derived from peripheral blood, sampled in a trial of Ad26.COV2.S vaccine versus placebo. The CDR3 protein is CSVRGNPAGELFF. CDR3 sequence (DNA): TGCAGCGTTAGGGGAAATCCGGCCGGGGAGCTGTTTTTT.